This TCR beta chain is drawn from a study of blood T cell repertoires in COVID-19. Study overall: The samples span acute and convalescent COVID-19 from the United States, Italy and Spain.

In the original workflow: The authors estimated nucleated cell counts from reference gene primer amplification. Profiled with immunoSEQ multiplex PCR; TCRdb holds only in-frame clones, not every one. Clonal size and the V and J genes are those of that table, whereas D and trimming came from the DNA. The sample holds some 300,000 clones; roughly 90% are singletons and the top ten take roughly 1%. What the recovered Cohort 3 donors had was two negative PCRs, clearance, or symptom resolution. The clonotype was recovered from a woman aged 25 to 39 who had recovered from COVID-19. The sequencing input was PBMCs or T cells enriched from blood (not recorded which).

The CDR3 region has the DNA TGTGCCAGCAGCATGGGACTGCCCGCGGGAGATACGCAGTATTTT. It is translated as CASSMGLPAGDTQYF. The chain has TRBV7-9 and TRBJ2-3; possible D gene TRBD2, 6 bases. V lost 5 bases, J lost 5 bases, and 17 bases lay in between. This CDR3 is 15 amino acids long. The germline V gene has CDR1 SEHNR and CDR2 FQNEAQ (reference sequence).